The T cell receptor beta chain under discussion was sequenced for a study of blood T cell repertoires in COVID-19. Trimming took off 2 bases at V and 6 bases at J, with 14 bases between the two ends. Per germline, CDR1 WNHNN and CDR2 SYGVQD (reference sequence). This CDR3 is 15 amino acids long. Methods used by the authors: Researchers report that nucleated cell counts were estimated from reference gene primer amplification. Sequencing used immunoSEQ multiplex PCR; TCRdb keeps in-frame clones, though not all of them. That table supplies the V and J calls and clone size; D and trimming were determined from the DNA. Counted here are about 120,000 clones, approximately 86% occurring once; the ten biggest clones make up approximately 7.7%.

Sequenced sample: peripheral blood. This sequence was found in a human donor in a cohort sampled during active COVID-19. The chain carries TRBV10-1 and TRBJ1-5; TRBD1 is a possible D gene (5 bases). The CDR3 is CASSEGGPAGQPQHF. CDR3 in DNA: TGCGCCAGCAGTGAGGGGGGACCAGCGGGTCAGCCCCAGCATTTT.